This T cell receptor (beta chain) was recorded in a study of T cells in Graves' hyperthyroidism and ophthalmopathy. Authors of the study amplified TCR beta CDR3 regions from RNA transcripts. The TCR CDR3 first-round RT-PCR relied on the HTBI primer set. In TCRdb, the multiplex PCR reads were re-called with MiXCR into one record per CDR3 protein. The sample records around 580,000 distinct CDR3 sequences, about a sixth being singletons. A few counts support this clonotype. Germline V gene data show CDR1 as SQVTM and CDR2 as ANQGSEA. The CDR3 runs 14 residues. V was pared by 4 bases and J by 6 bases, with 18 bases between.

The V call is TRBV29-1, the J call TRBJ1-1, with D possibly being TRBD1 (5 bases). This receptor was taken from a woman aged 18-35 years with Graves' hyperthyroidism. The sequenced sample consisted of blood. In nucleotides, the CDR3 is TGCAGCGTTGTGGGGGTGTATGGAAGAGCTGAAGCTTTCTTT. Translation: CSVVGVYGRAEAFF.